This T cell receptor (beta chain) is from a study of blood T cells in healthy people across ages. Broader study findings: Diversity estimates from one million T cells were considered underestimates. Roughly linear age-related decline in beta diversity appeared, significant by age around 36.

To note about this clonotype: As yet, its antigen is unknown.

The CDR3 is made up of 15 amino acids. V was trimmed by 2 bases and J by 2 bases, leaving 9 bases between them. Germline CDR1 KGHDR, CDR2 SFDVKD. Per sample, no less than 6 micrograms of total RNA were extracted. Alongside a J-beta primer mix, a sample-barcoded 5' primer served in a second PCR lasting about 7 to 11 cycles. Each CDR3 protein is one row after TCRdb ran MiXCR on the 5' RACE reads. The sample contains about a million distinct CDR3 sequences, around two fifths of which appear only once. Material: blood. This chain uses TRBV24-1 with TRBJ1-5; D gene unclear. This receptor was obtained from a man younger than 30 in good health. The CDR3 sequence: CATSDSGGGNQPQHF. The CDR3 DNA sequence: TGTGCCACCAGTGATTCCGGTGGCGGCAATCAGCCCCAGCATTTT.